This TCR beta chain originates from a study of CD8+CD57+ T cells in acquired aplastic anemia. Researchers used genomic DNA as the template to profile TCR beta VDJ and CDR3. Each CDR3 protein is one row after TCRdb ran MiXCR on the reads. The sample consists of hundreds of thousands of distinct CDR3 sequences, 65% to 80% of them appearing once. Study-wide results and caveats: Found in both controls and patients were around 30 CD8+ CDR3 sequences.

The CDR3 extends over 16 amino acids. The J segment lost 0 bases and the V segment lost 5 bases, leaving 7 bases of the junction unmatched. With respect to this clonotype: Its antigen is not identified.

This receptor was obtained from a human donor in good health, serving as a control. This chain connects TRBV12-3 or TRBV12-4 to TRBJ1-1; 9 bases match TRBD1. Sample: sorted CD4+, CD8+, or CD8+CD57+ T cells (not recorded which) from PBMCs. The CDR3 is CASSGGDRAMNTEAFF. CDR3 coding DNA: TGTGCCAGCAGTGGAGGGGACAGGGCGATGAACACTGAAGCTTTCTTT.